What follows are 10 T cell receptor beta chains derived from one specimen sequenced in a study of control samples from healthy donors and cancer patients. The protocol was immunoSEQ multiplex PCR, while the TCRdb copy is restricted to in-frame clones and leaves out a portion. The sample shows over 80,000 clones, just under 85% of them seen only once. Sample: blood. These TCRs come from a man aged 30 to 39 in good health.

This clone appeared a single time. The chain couples TRBV28 to TRBJ1-2; 7 bases line up with TRBD1. Losses at the gene ends were 3 bases for V and 8 bases for J; bases not matched to a gene: 9. CDR1 is MDHEN, CDR2 SYDVKM, per germline. There are 14 residues in the CDR3. The CDR3 DNA sequence: TGTGCCAGCAGTTTCTCCGACAGGGCTTGGGGCTACACCTTC. This encodes CASSFSDRAWGYTF.

The V gene is TRBV27, the J gene TRBJ1-2; D gene uncertain. The CDR3 length is 14 residues. Germline V gene lookup returns CDR1 MNHEY and CDR2 SMNVEV (reference sequence). Trimming left V 0 bases short and J 2 bases short, with 7 bases between. DNA of the CDR3: TGTGCCAGCAGTTTATCGATGGGGAACTATGGCTACACCTTC. Protein sequence: CASSLSMGNYGYTF.

The chain combines TRBV11-2 with TRBJ2-5; 8 positions agree with TRBD2. CDR1 and CDR2 from the germline V gene are SGHAT and FQNNGV. The CDR3 length is 16 residues. V shed 4 bases, J shed 5 bases, and the junction held 12 bases outside the gene matches. CDR3 sequence (DNA): TGTGCCAGCAGCTCGCCTGCGGGGGGCGGCCGGGAGACCCAGTACTTC. Translated: CASSSPAGGGRETQYF.

V and J are TRBV9 and TRBJ2-1, with a tentative D call TRBD1 (5 bases). The CDR3 length is 14 residues. Trimming cost V 1 base and J 8 bases, with 13 bases left between them. Germline CDR1 is SGDLS and CDR2 is YYNGEE. CDR3 nucleotide sequence: TGTGCCAGCAGCGTATACGGCAGGGCGGATGAGCAGTTCTTC. Amino acids: CASSVYGRADEQFF.

The gene calls are TRBV2 and TRBJ2-1, with 12 bases identical to TRBD2. This CDR3 comprises 16 residues. Trimming removed 3 bases from V and 4 bases from J; junction bases left unmatched: 4. The germline V gene encodes CDR1 SNHLY and CDR2 FYNNEI. Written as DNA, the CDR3 is TGTGCCAGCAGTGATCCCGGGACTAGCGGGTACAATGAGCAGTTCTTC. Residues: CASSDPGTSGYNEQFF. Filled out from reference TRBV2 and TRBJ2-1, the complete variable domain reads EPEVTQTPSHQVTQMGQEVILRCVPISNHLYFYWYRQILGQKVEFLVSFYNNEISEKSEIFDDQFSVERPDGSNFTLKIRSTKLEDSAMYFCASSDPGTSGYNEQFFGPGTRLTVL.

The chain is built from TRBV6-5 and TRBJ2-3; 9 bases fit TRBD2. Trimming took 0 bases from V and 6 from J; bases not matched to a gene: 4. Per germline, CDR1 MNHEY and CDR2 SVGAGI. This CDR3 contains 15 residues. CDR3 residues: CASSYSTSGGDTQYF. For the CDR3, the DNA is TGTGCCAGCAGTTACTCGACTAGCGGTGGGGATACGCAGTATTTT.

In the case of this clone: Germline is not matched at one junction end, which may reflect a read error. The chain employs TRBV27 and TRBJ2-1; no clear D. Germline CDR1 MNHEY, CDR2 SMNVEV (reference sequence). The CDR3 consists of 14 residues. CDR3 sequence (DNA): TGTGTCAGCAGTTTGAACGGCATAGGGAATGAGCAGTTCTTC. Its protein is CVSSLNGIGNEQFF.

In the case of this clone: Germline is not matched at one junction end, which may reflect a read error. The chain links TRBV6-5 to TRBJ1-2, with D perhaps matching TRBD1 (5 bases). The CDR3 contains 13 residues. Germline V gene data show CDR1 as MNHEY and CDR2 as SVGAGI. The CDR3 region is CASSYGADYGYIF. In DNA, the CDR3 is TGTGCCAGCAGTTACGGGGCAGACTATGGCTACATCTTC.

The V gene is TRBV10-2, the J gene TRBJ2-5, with D possibly being TRBD1 or TRBD2 (6 bases each). The CDR3 runs to 13 residues. Per germline, CDR1 WSHSY and CDR2 SAAADI. The V and J ends lost 4 bases and 4 bases respectively, with 10 bases between them. The chain's CDR3 is CASSARGGETQYF. The CDR3 coding sequence is TGCGCCAGCAGTGCCAGGGGAGGAGAGACCCAGTACTTC.

A few counts support this clone. The genes are TRBV7-3 and TRBJ1-5; D is unclear. CDR1 and CDR2 from the germline V gene are SGHTA and FQGTGA. The CDR3 loop spans 14 amino acids. V lost 5 bases and J lost 0, with 8 bases in between. The CDR3 is CASSRTDSNQPQHF. In nucleotides, the CDR3 is TGTGCCAGCAGCCGGACGGATAGCAATCAGCCCCAGCATTTT. The whole variable domain, remainder taken from reference TRBV7-3 and TRBJ1-5, is GAGVSQTPSNKVTEKGKYVELRCDPISGHTALYWYRQSLGQGPEFLIYFQGTGAADDSGLPNDRFFAVRPEGSVSTLKIQRTERGDSAVYLCASSRTDSNQPQHFGDGTRLSIL.